The sequence of this TCR beta chain was determined in a study of blood T cell repertoires in COVID-19. Study-wide context: Acute and convalescent COVID-19 specimens originated in the United States, Italy and Spain. The cDNA or gDNA used as material had been derived from T cells, B-cell-depleted T cells, or PBMCs.

V was pared by 4 bases and J by 3 bases, with 16 bases between. Germline assignment: CDR1 SNHLY and CDR2 FYNNEI. The CDR3 is 15 amino acids. Per the authors' pipeline: Reference gene primers were amplified, and this amplification served to estimate nucleated cell counts. TCRdb's copy holds only in-frame clones and misses some; the assay was immunoSEQ multiplex PCR. V, J and clone size are taken as reported in that table, and D and trimming were inferred from the DNA itself. The sample has roughly 120,000 clones, 65% to 85% seen once; the top ten hold about 1.6%. This chain uses TRBV2 with TRBJ2-7, with D possibly being TRBD1 (5 bases). Sequenced input: peripheral blood. This clonotype was sampled from a man in his forties or fifties with acute or convalescent COVID-19. CDR3: CASSGSGMGNYEQYV. In nucleotides, the CDR3 is TGTGCCAGCAGTGGGTCAGGGATGGGGAACTACGAGCAGTACGTC.